One and the same sample provided the 18 T cell receptor beta chains below, sequenced in a study of blood T cell repertoires in COVID-19 (dated by TCRdb to 2020 to 2021). The library came from the immunoSEQ multiplex PCR assay. Here the immuneACCESS table is served through TCRdb, limited to in-frame sequences with V and J called. Missing clones are a known gap in these copies; in checked studies unresolved V genes cover under half, and the rest lacks a known reason. Across this sample there are approximately 100,000 clones, with around 85% seen only once. The ten largest clones capture more than 1.5% of the sample. The material sequenced was peripheral blood. These receptors came from a woman in her 70s with active or convalescent COVID-19.

This clone was counted only a few times. V usage is TRBV6-5 and J usage is TRBJ1-2, with D maybe TRBD1 (5 bases). The CDR3 is 14 residues long. V shed 2 bases and J shed 4 bases, with 11 bases lying between them. The germline V gene encodes CDR1 MNHEY and CDR2 SVGAGI. The CDR3 reads CASSYGAGGYGYTF. The CDR3 DNA reads as TGTGCCAGCAGTTACGGTGCGGGGGGCTATGGCTACACCTTC.

The chain uses TRBV5-4 and TRBJ1-1; a possible D gene is TRBD1 (6 bases). Trimming stripped 0 bases from V and 1 base from J, with 10 bases between. Germline V gives CDR1 SGHNT, CDR2 YYREEE (reference sequence). This CDR3 is 15 amino acids long. For the CDR3, the DNA is TGTGCCAGCAGCTTGGCCTTAGGGGGGAACACTGAAGCTTTCTTT. This encodes CASSLALGGNTEAFF.

This sequence joins TRBV24-1 and TRBJ2-7, with 9 bases lining up with TRBD2. The CDR3 is 15 residues long. Germline values: CDR1 KGHDR, CDR2 SFDVKD. V shed 3 bases and J 4 bases; nucleotides not matched to a gene: 6. CDR3 bases: TGTGCCACCAGTGATGGGAGCGGGGGGTTTTACGAGCAGTACTTC. As protein: CATSDGSGGFYEQYF.

The V gene is TRBV5-5, the J gene TRBJ2-1, with 10 nucleotides matching TRBD2. CDR3 length equals 16 residues. V was clipped by 5 bases and J by 11 bases; unmatched bases: 16. Germline assignment: CDR1 SGHKS and CDR2 YYEKEE (reference sequence). CDR3: CASSVPGPSGSNKQFF. The CDR3 bases are TGTGCCAGCAGTGTCCCCGGTCCTAGCGGGAGCAACAAGCAGTTCTTC.

This clone has only one observation. The rearrangement links TRBV5-1 to TRBJ2-7, with a tentative D call TRBD1 (5 bases). Per the germline V gene, CDR1 is SGHRS and CDR2 is YFSETQ. The CDR3 extends over 17 amino acids. With 1 base removed from V and 4 bases from J, the gap between germline ends came to 21 bases. The DNA for the CDR3 is TGCGCCAGCAGCTTGACTATCCTACCCGGACAACTATACGAGCAGTACTTC. It encodes CASSLTILPGQLYEQYF.

The chain has TRBV2 and TRBJ1-4; D not resolved. Deletions cut 5 bases from V and 0 bases from J, with 7 bases between. The CDR3 is 14 residues long. Germline V gene lookup returns CDR1 SNHLY and CDR2 FYNNEI. Here the CDR3 DNA reads TGTGCCAGCAGTAGGACTACAACTAATGAAAAACTGTTTTTT. It is translated as CASSRTTTNEKLFF. The whole variable domain, remainder taken from reference TRBV2 and TRBJ1-4, is EPEVTQTPSHQVTQMGQEVILRCVPISNHLYFYWYRQILGQKVEFLVSFYNNEISEKSEIFDDQFSVERPDGSNFTLKIRSTKLEDSAMYFCASSRTTTNEKLFFGSGTQLSVL.

CDR3 coding DNA: TGCGCCAGCAGCTCCCTAGCGGGGGGATATAGAGATACGCAGTATTTT. Its protein product is CASSSLAGGYRDTQYF. The chain links TRBV5-1 to TRBJ2-3; TRBD2 matches at 11 bases. V shed 3 bases, J shed 5 bases, and the junction held 8 bases outside the gene matches. Germline V lookup: CDR1 SGHRS, CDR2 YFSETQ. The CDR3 runs to 16 residues.

The chain employs TRBV5-4 and TRBJ2-5; TRBD2 agrees at 13 bases. CDR3 length equals 17 residues. The germline V gene has CDR1 SGHNT and CDR2 YYREEE (reference sequence). The V segment lost 1 base and the J segment 4 bases; nucleotides outside the gene matches: 7. CDR3 DNA: TGTGCCAGCAGCTTGTGGACTAGCGGGAGAGGCGGAGAGACCCAGTACTTC. Translation gives CASSLWTSGRGGETQYF.

The chain is built from TRBV7-2 and TRBJ2-1, with D perhaps TRBD2 (6 bases). This CDR3 contains 13 residues. Germline-derived CDR1 and CDR2 are SGHTA and FQGNSA. Trimming stripped 8 bases from V and 0 bases from J, with 8 bases between. The CDR3 region has the DNA TGTGCCAGCGGAGGGAGCTCCTACAATGAGCAGTTCTTC. Protein sequence: CASGGSSYNEQFF.

This clone came up a few times. The CDR3 region has the DNA TGTGCCAGCAGCTCCAGGGGTCAGCCCCAGCATTTT. Translation gives CASSSRGQPQHF. V gene TRBV7-9 combines with J gene TRBJ1-5, with D perhaps TRBD1 (6 bases). CDR1 SEHNR and CDR2 FQNEAQ come from the germline V gene (reference sequence). This CDR3 is built from 12 residues. Deletions cut 4 bases from V and 6 bases from J, with 7 bases between. Combining the CDR3 with reference TRBV7-9 and TRBJ1-5 gives the whole variable domain DTGVSQNPRHKITKRGQNVTFRCDPISEHNRLYWYRQTLGQGPEFLTYFQNEAQLEKSRLLSDRFSAERPKGSFSTLEIQRTEQGDSAMYLCASSSRGQPQHFGDGTRLSIL.

The J gene is TRBJ2-1, the V gene TRBV5-1; the match to TRBD2 covers 9 bases. The germline CDR1 and CDR2 sequences are SGHRS and YFSETQ. Unmatched junction bases numbered 5, after V lost 4 bases and J lost 12 bases. The CDR3 has 12 amino acids. CDR3 coding DNA: TGCGCCAGCAGCCTTAGCGGGAGTCGGCAGTTCTTC. Encoded protein: CASSLSGSRQFF. Complete variable domain (other parts from reference TRBV5-1 and TRBJ2-1): KAGVTQTPRYLIKTRGQQVTLSCSPISGHRSVSWYQQTPGQGLQFLFEYFSETQRNKGNFPGRFSGRQFSNSRSEMNVSTLELGDSALYLCASSLSGSRQFFGPGTRLTVL.

The chain joins TRBV2 to TRBJ2-3; 8 bases map to TRBD1. The trim removed 7 bases at V and 5 bases at J, leaving 5 bases unmatched. The germline V gene encodes CDR1 SNHLY and CDR2 FYNNEI. There are 13 residues in the CDR3. CDR3 nucleotide sequence: TGTGCCAGCACCGGACAGGGTGTAGATACGCAGTATTTT. It specifies CASTGQGVDTQYF.

The chain combines TRBV18 with TRBJ1-5; the match to TRBD1 covers 12 bases. The V segment lost 3 bases and the J segment 9 bases; nucleotides outside the gene matches: 6. Germline CDR1 is KGHSH and CDR2 is LQKENI. The CDR3 is 15 residues long. The CDR3 here is CASSPGQGAAMPQHF. The CDR3 DNA reads TGTGCCAGCTCACCGGGACAGGGGGCCGCAATGCCCCAGCATTTT.

The V call is TRBV4-1, the J call TRBJ1-5, with a weak D call TRBD1 (5 bases). The CDR3 loop spans 15 amino acids. The V end was cut by 0 bases, the J end by 2 bases, with 8 bases between. Per the germline V gene, CDR1 is MGHRA and CDR2 is YSYEKL. CDR3 nucleotides: TGCGCCAGCAGCCAAGATTCAGGGCGCAATCAGCCCCAGCATTTT. Protein product: CASSQDSGRNQPQHF.

The rearrangement links TRBV6-6 to TRBJ2-3; 13 nucleotides match TRBD2. J was trimmed by 2 bases and V by 6 bases; bases with no gene match: 5. The CDR3 extends over 16 amino acids. Germline V CDR1 and CDR2: MNHNY, SVGAGI (reference sequence). As DNA, the CDR3 is TGTGCCAGCAGCCTACTAGCGGGGGGGAACACAGATACGCAGTATTTT. This translates into CASSLLAGGNTDTQYF.

The chain carries TRBV7-2 and TRBJ2-2, with 7 bases lining up with TRBD2. Germline assignment: CDR1 SGHTA and CDR2 FQGNSA. The CDR3 length is 14 residues. J was trimmed by 7 bases and V by 0 bases; bases with no gene match: 2. CDR3 DNA: TGTGCCAGCAGCTTAGCCCGGACTAGCGGGGAGCTGTTTTTT. It codes for CASSLARTSGELFF.

The gene calls are TRBV5-6 and TRBJ2-3, with TRBD2 identical over 9 bases. Per the germline V gene, CDR1 is SGHDT and CDR2 is YYEEEE. The CDR3 length is 16 residues. The V segment lost 4 bases and the J segment 7 bases; nucleotides outside the gene matches: 13. The CDR3 is CASSPRTSAPTYTQYF. The CDR3 bases are TGTGCCAGCAGCCCCAGGACTAGCGCCCCCACGTATACGCAGTATTTT.

The V and J genes are TRBV3-1 (or the pseudogene TRBV3-2) and TRBJ2-2; no clear D. The V gene's germline CDR1 is LGHDT and CDR2 YNNKEL (reference sequence). The CDR3 length is 11 residues. V was shortened by 7 bases and J by 6 bases, with 6 bases between the two germline ends. The CDR3 bases are TGTGCCAGCATGGGCGCCGGGGAGCTGTTTTTT. This gives the protein CASMGAGELFF.